This paragraph covers one TCR beta chain sequence. Its antigen is as yet unknown. These data are taken from a study of T cells expressing NK-cell markers. The wider study: Obtained from sorted CD3+CD56+NKG2C+, CD3+CD56+NKG2C- and CD3+CD56-NKG2C+ T cells were the TCR beta repertoires. Findings and limits, study-wide: The share of CD8+ T cells held by dominant NKG2C+ clonotypes was about 1.0-7.5% in about six donors. One observes that, in a handful of donors, these clonotypes were also the leading ones within the CD3+CD56-NKG2C+ fraction.

Production of TCR beta cDNA relied on 5'RACE template switching with UMIs. From the 5' RACE reads, TCRdb lists one entry per CDR3 protein and no DNA. The sample includes 550,000 or so distinct CDR3 sequences. Per the germline V gene, CDR1 is MNHEY and CDR2 is SVGEGT. CDR3 length: 13 residues. The receptor comes from a man between 18 and 29 years old in good health. The chain combines TRBV6-2 or TRBV6-3 with TRBJ1-2; TCRdb gives TRBD1 as the D gene, but with no DNA this cannot be confirmed. Sequenced: blood T cells: a sorted CD56 or NKG2C T cell subset, CD4+ or CD8+ T cells, or bulk PBMC T cells (not recorded which). The chain's CDR3 is CASSKAGAQGYTF.